This paragraph reports one TCR beta chain. Its antigen is currently unknown. Different DNA sequences within this sample yield the same CDR3. Germline CDR1 reads LNHNV; CDR2 reads YYDKDF (reference sequence). Trimming took 4 bases from V and 4 from J, leaving 16 bases between them. This CDR3 comprises 16 residues. The repertoire was sequenced with immunoSEQ multiplex PCR; TCRdb's copy has only in-frame clones and lacks some. The sample holds 75,000 to 100,000 clones; around 90% are singletons and the top ten take 15% to 20%. This entry is derived from a study of graft-versus-host responses after intestinal transplantation. Study-wide results and limits: Recipient marrow harbored GvH clones, some of which surfaced first in ileum or blood. Clonal ratios of graft-versus-host to host-versus-graft in allografts were high for patients exhibiting graft-donor T cell macrochimerism.

The clonotype comes from a human patient who received an intestinal transplant, so some T cells may come from the graft donor. The sample here was PBMCs, taken approximately 420 days after intestinal transplant. The rearrangement links TRBV15 to TRBJ2-2, with D maybe TRBD2 (6 bases). The CDR3 bases are TGTGCCACCAGCACAGTGGGGGGTTCGAGCACCGGGGAGCTGTTTTTT. Its translation is CATSTVGGSSTGELFF.